Listed below are T cell receptor beta chains from one sample, sequenced in a study of T cell responses to AZD1222 COVID-19 vaccine. Using immunoSEQ multiplex PCR, the repertoire was profiled, and TCRdb retains in-frame clones only, with some absent. The data hold roughly 140,000 clones, with roughly 91% observed a single time. The specimen was peripheral blood, collected on day 0 of AZD1222 vaccination. The receptors originated from an adult in good health. Each CDR3 is given with its conserved first and last residue. The D gene is left open where the match is weak. Some rows mark clone size as missing; the rest say once, few, many or name a class of expanded clone.

J: TRBJ1-2
size: -
D: TRBD1
V: TRBV7-9
DNA: TGTGCCAGCAGCACCGGACAGGGTTATGGCTACACCTTC
CDR3: CASSTGQGYGYTF

J: TRBJ2-1
size: -
D: -
V: TRBV9
DNA: TGTGCCAGCAGCCCCCAGGCGGGGGCTGAGCAGTTCTTC
CDR3: CASSPQAGAEQFF

J: TRBJ2-1
size: -
D: TRBD2
V: TRBV9
DNA: TGTGCCAGCAGCGTAGGGAGCGGGAGTGGAAACAATGAGCAGTTCTTC
CDR3: CASSVGSGSGNNEQFF

J: TRBJ1-3
size: once
D: TRBD1
V: TRBV5-1
DNA: TGCGCCAGCAGCCCTATGGAACAGGGGACTGGAAACACCATATATTTT
CDR3: CASSPMEQGTGNTIYF

J: TRBJ2-2
size: -
D: -
V: TRBV3-1/TRBV3-2
DNA: TGTGCCAGCAGCCCCTTAACCGTGGGGGGGCGGACCGGGGAGCTGTTTTTT
CDR3: CASSPLTVGGRTGELFF

J: TRBJ2-1
size: -
D: -
V: TRBV5-1
DNA: TGCGCCAGCAGCTTGGACGGTGAGCAGTTCTTC
CDR3: CASSLDGEQFF

J: TRBJ2-1
size: -
D: TRBD2
V: TRBV15
DNA: TGTGCCACCAGCAGTCCTGGAGCGGGAGGGGGGTGGAATGAGCAGTTCTTC
CDR3: CATSSPGAGGGWNEQFF

J: TRBJ1-2
size: -
D: -
V: TRBV6-1
DNA: TGTGCCAGCAGTGAAGCGGACTGGGATGGCTACACCTTC
CDR3: CASSEADWDGYTF

J: TRBJ2-5
size: -
D: TRBD2
V: TRBV4-2
DNA: TGTGCCAGCAAATGGGAACTAGCGGGAGACGAGACCCAGTACTTC
CDR3: CASKWELAGDETQYF

J: TRBJ1-6
size: -
D: -
V: TRBV5-1
DNA: TGCGCCAGCAGCCTCCGGGACACTGGTTCACCCCTCCACTTT
CDR3: CASSLRDTGSPLHF

J: TRBJ1-2
size: -
D: -
V: TRBV4-1
DNA: TGCGCCAGCAGCCAAGAGAATATAGGGACTCGAAACTATGGCTACACCTTC
CDR3: CASSQENIGTRNYGYTF

J: TRBJ2-1
size: -
D: TRBD2
V: TRBV3-1/TRBV3-2
DNA: TGTGCCAGCAGTCGGACTAGCGGGAAGTCCTACAATGAGCAGTTCTTC
CDR3: CASSRTSGKSYNEQFF

J: TRBJ1-2
size: -
D: -
V: TRBV15
DNA: TGTGCCACCAGCAGAGATATTGGTCCAGAGACCGACCTCTATGGCTACACCTTC
CDR3: CATSRDIGPETDLYGYTF

J: TRBJ1-2
size: -
D: TRBD1
V: TRBV2
DNA: TGTGCCAGCAGGAAAGACAGGGGACAGCGACATGGCTACACCTTC
CDR3: CASRKDRGQRHGYTF

J: TRBJ1-1
size: -
D: TRBD1
V: TRBV5-5
DNA: TGTGCCAGCAGCTTGTTTGGGACCGGGACAGGAAACACTGAAGCTTTCTTT
CDR3: CASSLFGTGTGNTEAFF

J: TRBJ1-1
size: once
D: -
V: TRBV11-2
DNA: TGTGCCAGCAGCTTAGATCCTGGGGCTTTTGCTGAAGCTTTCTTT
CDR3: CASSLDPGAFAEAFF

J: TRBJ2-3
size: -
D: -
V: TRBV11-2
DNA: TGTGCCAGCAGCTCCATTAAAAGGAACACAGATACGCAGTATTTT
CDR3: CASSSIKRNTDTQYF

J: TRBJ1-4
size: once
D: TRBD1
V: TRBV30
DNA: TGTGCCTGGAGATGGGACAGGGAAAAACTGTTTTTT
CDR3: CAWRWDREKLFF

J: TRBJ2-7
size: -
D: -
V: TRBV5-8
DNA: TGTGCCAGCAGCTTGGTGTTGGGTAGGGTGACCTACGAGCAGTACTTC
CDR3: CASSLVLGRVTYEQYF

J: TRBJ2-7
size: few
D: -
V: TRBV4-1
DNA: TGCGCCAGCAGCCCCCCCCTGGGTGAAACTCAGCAGTACTTC
CDR3: CASSPPLGETQQYF

J: TRBJ1-1
size: -
D: -
V: TRBV19
DNA: TGTGCCAGTCAACCCTTAGACAAGAACACTGAAGCTTTCTTT
CDR3: CASQPLDKNTEAFF

J: TRBJ1-1
size: -
D: -
V: TRBV6-5
DNA: TGTGCCAGCAGTTACGGGCTCATGGGGAACACTGAAGCTTTCTTT
CDR3: CASSYGLMGNTEAFF

J: TRBJ1-3
size: -
D: -
V: TRBV7-2
DNA: TGTGCCAGCAGCTTTTCTGCAGGGAGGGCCACCATATATTTT
CDR3: CASSFSAGRATIYF

J: TRBJ1-6
size: once
D: -
V: TRBV5-1
DNA: TGCGCCAGCAGCTTGGTGGGGGGCAGCGATTCACCCCTCCACTTT
CDR3: CASSLVGGSDSPLHF

J: TRBJ1-1
size: -
D: -
V: TRBV11-2
DNA: TGTGCCAGCAGCTTAGAGAGTACTGAAGCTTTCTTT
CDR3: CASSLESTEAFF

J: TRBJ2-1
size: -
D: TRBD2
V: TRBV19
DNA: TGTGCCAGTAGTATTAGGCCCGGACTAGCGGGTAATGAGCAGTTCTTC
CDR3: CASSIRPGLAGNEQFF

J: TRBJ2-1
size: few
D: TRBD2
V: TRBV6-2/TRBV6-3
DNA: TGTGCCAGCAGTTACCATCGGATAGCGGGAGCGGGTGAGCAGTTCTTC
CDR3: CASSYHRIAGAGEQFF

J: TRBJ1-2
size: -
D: -
V: TRBV12-3/TRBV12-4
DNA: TGTGCCAGCAGTTTAGACACCAACTATGGCTACACCTTC
CDR3: CASSLDTNYGYTF

J: TRBJ1-2
size: once
D: TRBD1
V: TRBV15
DNA: TGTGCCACCAGCAGAGGGACAGGCTATGGCTACACCTTC
CDR3: CATSRGTGYGYTF

J: TRBJ1-2
size: -
D: -
V: TRBV12-3/TRBV12-4
DNA: TGTGCCAGCAAAACGGGCTATGGCTACACCTTC
CDR3: CASKTGYGYTF

J: TRBJ1-3
size: -
D: -
V: TRBV7-9
DNA: TGTGCCAGCAGCCTGGGGGGAAACACCATATATTTT
CDR3: CASSLGGNTIYF

J: TRBJ2-7
size: -
D: -
V: TRBV4-1
DNA: TGCGCCAGCAGCCAAGATCCTCCAGGGAGATACGAGCAGTACTTC
CDR3: CASSQDPPGRYEQYF

J: TRBJ1-2
size: -
D: TRBD1
V: TRBV25-1
DNA: TGTGCCAGCAGTGACGACAGGGTTGGCTATGGCTACACCTTC
CDR3: CASSDDRVGYGYTF

J: TRBJ1-2
size: -
D: TRBD1
V: TRBV6-5
DNA: TGTGCCAGCAGTCAGGGGGCGGGCCACTATGGCTACACCTTC
CDR3: CASSQGAGHYGYTF

J: TRBJ1-3
size: -
D: -
V: TRBV6-5
DNA: TGTGCCAGCAGTTACTCGAGTGGGTCCAGGGGAAACACCATATATTTT
CDR3: CASSYSSGSRGNTIYF

J: TRBJ1-2
size: -
D: -
V: TRBV25-1
DNA: TGTGCCAGCAGTCTTTACGGAGAGGGCTATGGCTACACCTTC
CDR3: CASSLYGEGYGYTF

J: TRBJ2-7
size: -
D: -
V: TRBV6-5
DNA: TGTGCCAGCAGTTACGGCACGTACTACGAGCAGTACTTC
CDR3: CASSYGTYYEQYF

J: TRBJ1-5
size: -
D: -
V: TRBV7-2
DNA: TGTGCCAGCAGCTTAGGAGTCGGGCTGGGGGATCAGCCCCAGCATTTT
CDR3: CASSLGVGLGDQPQHF

J: TRBJ2-7
size: -
D: TRBD2
V: TRBV2
DNA: TGTGCCAGCAGCGGCATGGGGGGGATCTACGAGCAGTACTTC
CDR3: CASSGMGGIYEQYF

J: TRBJ2-7
size: -
D: TRBD1
V: TRBV7-3
DNA: TGTGCCAGCAGCCGAAGATCCCATAGGACAGGGGAAACCTACGAGCAGTACTTC
CDR3: CASSRRSHRTGETYEQYF

J: TRBJ1-1
size: -
D: -
V: TRBV5-1
DNA: TGCGCCAGCAGCTCACGGCGGGGGACTGAAGCTTTCTTT
CDR3: CASSSRRGTEAFF

J: TRBJ2-1
size: -
D: -
V: TRBV7-2
DNA: TGTGCCAGCAACCAAAGGCGAGATGAGCAGTTCTTC
CDR3: CASNQRRDEQFF

J: TRBJ2-7
size: once
D: -
V: TRBV20-1
DNA: TGCAGTGCTTTTACAGAGTACGAGCAGTACTTC
CDR3: CSAFTEYEQYF

J: TRBJ1-1
size: -
D: -
V: TRBV7-8
DNA: TGTGCCAGCAGCTTCGGGACGAGGGTCCAGAACACTGAAGCTTTCTTT
CDR3: CASSFGTRVQNTEAFF

J: TRBJ2-4
size: -
D: -
V: TRBV6-5
DNA: TGTGCCAGCAGTTACGGGGCCAGTTTAGCCAAAAACATTCAGTACTTC
CDR3: CASSYGASLAKNIQYF

J: TRBJ1-2
size: -
D: -
V: TRBV19
DNA: TGTGCCAGTAGTACCCCGGGCAGCCAGAGCTATGGCTACACCTTC
CDR3: CASSTPGSQSYGYTF

J: TRBJ1-2
size: -
D: -
V: TRBV10-3
DNA: TGTGCCATCTCGGAACAGCACGTGTATGGCTACACCTTC
CDR3: CAISEQHVYGYTF

J: TRBJ2-3
size: -
D: TRBD1
V: TRBV9
DNA: TGTGCCAGCAGCCCCGGGACAGGGTTTAGGACAGATACGCAGTATTTT
CDR3: CASSPGTGFRTDTQYF

J: TRBJ1-6
size: few
D: -
V: TRBV10-2
DNA: TGCGCCAGCAATACAGGGTTGAATTCACCCCTCCACTTT
CDR3: CASNTGLNSPLHF

J: TRBJ2-1
size: -
D: -
V: TRBV29-1
DNA: TGCAGCGTGAAGACAGGCGGCTCCTACAATGAGCAGTTCTTC
CDR3: CSVKTGGSYNEQFF

J: TRBJ2-3
size: once
D: -
V: TRBV12-3/TRBV12-4
DNA: TGTGCCAGCAGTTTGGGGTCCACAGATACGCAGTATTTT
CDR3: CASSLGSTDTQYF